These 31 T cell receptor beta chains share one sample of origin, sequenced in a study of T-cell reconstitution after alpha-beta-depleted transplantation in children. As it was prepared, the TCRbeta library received unique molecular identifiers. TCRdb re-analysed the PCR reads in MiXCR, keeping a single row per CDR3 protein. The sample yields around 93,000 distinct CDR3 sequences, roughly 7.7% seen once. The sample consisted of PBMCs from the stem cell graft donor, taken from the stem cell graft. The origin of the receptors is a human donor who donated a stem cell graft to a child with congenital amegakaryocytic thrombocytopenia.

This clonotype was counted once. A single base separates this from a much larger clone, so it may be a read error. The CDR3, as DNA: TGTGCCACCCGGGACGGTTATCAGCCCCAGCATTTT. Protein sequence: CATRDGYQPQHF. The rearrangement joins TRBV24-1 to TRBJ1-5, with D possibly matching TRBD1 (5 bases). The CDR3 runs to 12 residues. V gave up 9 bases and J gave up 5 bases, with 10 bases separating them. Germline V gene lookup returns CDR1 KGHDR and CDR2 SFDVKD.

At least ten counts were recorded for this clonotype. V and J are TRBV5-1 and TRBJ2-7; 8 positions match TRBD1. This CDR3 is built from 15 residues. V lost 1 base and J lost 0; bases outside the gene matches: 3. Looked up from germline, CDR1 is SGHRS and CDR2 is YFSETQ. The CDR3 DNA reads TGCGCCAGCAGCTTGTCCAGGGGGCCCTCCTACGAGCAGTACTTC. Amino acid sequence: CASSLSRGPSYEQYF.

This clonotype was detected many times. The V call is TRBV12-3 or TRBV12-4, the J call TRBJ2-1, with D unresolved. V gave up 4 bases and J gave up 5 bases, with 12 bases separating them. This CDR3 is 14 amino acids long. Written as DNA, the CDR3 is TGTGCCAGCAGTTCCTCGTTAGGTCACAATGAGCAGTTCTTC. Its translation is CASSSSLGHNEQFF.

Ten or more counts support this clonotype. V gene TRBV29-1 combines with J gene TRBJ1-1, with D tentatively TRBD1 (6 bases). The CDR3 is made up of 14 amino acids. Germline CDR1 is SQVTM and CDR2 is ANQGSEA. Between the trimmed V and J ends, which lost 7 bases and 8 bases, there was a span of 23 bases. CDR3: CSAHRVLRQAEAFF. The DNA of the CDR3 is TGCAGCGCTCACAGGGTTTTAAGGCAGGCCGAAGCTTTCTTT.

For this clonotype: One junction end does not reproduce the germline sequence, and a read error may be involved. V usage is TRBV20-1 and J usage is TRBJ2-3; D possibly uses TRBD1 or TRBD2 (5 bases each). CDR1 DFQATT and CDR2 SNEGSKA come from the germline V gene (reference sequence). This CDR3 contains 13 residues. The CDR3 sequence is CSAIGNGADTKYF. CDR3 nucleotides: TGCAGTGCTATCGGGAATGGGGCAGATACGAAGTATTTT.

This clonotype was seen many times. V is TRBV20-1 and J is TRBJ1-1; 10 bases are a match to TRBD1. With V trimmed by 2 bases and J by 1 base, 7 bases remained unmatched. Germline assignment: CDR1 DFQATT and CDR2 SNEGSKA (reference sequence). The CDR3 runs 16 residues. CDR3 DNA sequence: TGCAGTGCTAGAACGGGGACAGGGGACGCGAACACTGAAGCTTTCTTT. This sequence encodes CSARTGTGDANTEAFF.

This clonotype has ten or more counts. The chain joins TRBV12-3 or TRBV12-4 to TRBJ2-1, with 9 bases lining up with TRBD2. V lost 3 bases and J lost 5; bases outside the gene matches: 5. CDR3 size: 15 residues. CDR3 coding DNA: TGTGCCAGCAGTTTTAGCGGGAGTAGGAACAATGAGCAGTTCTTC. Protein product: CASSFSGSRNNEQFF.

At least ten counts were recorded for this clonotype. This chain connects TRBV5-1 to TRBJ2-1; D might be TRBD2 (5 bases). Germline values: CDR1 SGHRS, CDR2 YFSETQ. V was clipped by 3 bases and J by 4 bases, with 17 bases between them. This CDR3 is 16 amino acids long. The chain's CDR3 is CASSSAGVANYNEQFF. As DNA, the CDR3 is TGCGCCAGCAGCTCGGCCGGGGTGGCTAATTACAATGAGCAGTTCTTC.

This clonotype was counted many times. The chain employs TRBV12-3 or TRBV12-4 and TRBJ1-1; D is perhaps TRBD1 (6 bases). V was cut by 0 bases and J by 0 bases, with 8 bases left in between. The length of the CDR3 is 15 residues. The CDR3, as DNA: TGTGCCAGCAGTTTAGCGGGGGCAGTGAACACTGAAGCTTTCTTT. Protein: CASSLAGAVNTEAFF.

This clonotype was counted at least ten times. The chain carries TRBV20-1 and TRBJ1-5, with TRBD1 as a possible D gene (5 bases). V lost 1 base, J lost 0 bases, and 19 bases lay in between. The CDR3 loop spans 18 amino acids. Germline CDR1 is DFQATT and CDR2 is SNEGSKA (reference sequence). Here the CDR3 reads CSARGTRRGSYSNQPQHF. CDR3 nucleotide sequence: TGCAGTGCTAGAGGGACTAGAAGGGGCTCCTATAGCAATCAGCCCCAGCATTTT.

This clonotype was detected ten times or more. The V gene is TRBV29-1, the J gene TRBJ1-4; D is possibly TRBD1 (6 bases). This CDR3 region has 12 residues. V was trimmed by 7 bases and J by 6 bases, leaving 12 bases between them. Germline lookup yields CDR1 SQVTM and CDR2 ANQGSEA. The CDR3 DNA follows: TGCAGCGCCCGAGGGGGTGATGAAAAACTGTTTTTT. Translating gives CSARGGDEKLFF.

This clonotype was recorded many times. The rearrangement joins TRBV5-1 to TRBJ2-3; 7 bases are a match to TRBD1. The CDR3 runs 14 residues. The V gene end was trimmed by 4 bases and the J gene end by 3 bases; junction bases not matched to a gene: 5. The germline CDR1 and CDR2 sequences are SGHRS and YFSETQ. CDR3 nucleotide sequence: TGCGCCAGCAGCGTACAGGGGAGAACAGATACGCAGTATTTT. This translates into CASSVQGRTDTQYF.

This clonotype was seen ten or more times. The V gene is TRBV12-3 or TRBV12-4, the J gene TRBJ1-1; 7 nucleotides match TRBD1. The V segment lost 5 bases and the J segment 5 bases; nucleotides outside the gene matches: 5. The CDR3 extends over 13 amino acids. The CDR3 spells CASSTGVRTEAFF. The CDR3 DNA sequence: TGTGCCAGCAGTACAGGGGTAAGGACTGAAGCTTTCTTT.

This clonotype appeared many times. This chain joins TRBV4-1 and TRBJ1-5; D call uncertain. CDR1 and CDR2 from the germline V gene are MGHRA and YSYEKL. CDR3 length: 15 amino acids. Trimming removed 4 bases at V and 3 bases at J, with 13 bases between. The CDR3 here is CASSPHEGPNQPQHF. CDR3 nucleotides: TGCGCCAGCAGCCCTCATGAAGGGCCCAATCAGCCCCAGCATTTT.

This clonotype was counted at least ten times. CDR3 bases: TGTGCCAGCAGCTTAGTATCGGCGGGAGTAGGGTACGAGCAGTACTTC. Amino acid sequence: CASSLVSAGVGYEQYF. The rearrangement joins TRBV7-2 to TRBJ2-7; TRBD2 matches at 7 bases. Germline V gene lookup returns CDR1 SGHTA and CDR2 FQGNSA. The CDR3 runs to 16 residues. J lost 4 bases, V lost 1 base, and 10 bases had no gene match. Supplemented by reference TRBV7-2 and TRBJ2-7, the full variable domain reads GAGVSQSPSNKVTEKGKDVELRCDPISGHTALYWYRQSLGQGLEFLIYFQGNSAPDKSGLPSDRFSAERTGGSVSTLTIQRTQQEDSAVYLCASSLVSAGVGYEQYFGPGTRLTVT.

The chain employs TRBV12-3 or TRBV12-4 and TRBJ1-1, with D perhaps TRBD1 (6 bases). The V and J ends lost 4 bases and 11 bases respectively, with 11 bases between them. This CDR3 has 11 amino acids. CDR3 sequence reads: CASSYREFAFF. CDR3 coding DNA: TGTGCCAGCAGTTACAGGGAATTCGCTTTCTTT.

This clonotype has ten or more counts. The chain employs TRBV5-1 and TRBJ2-5; 14 positions match TRBD2. This CDR3 is built from 17 residues. Trimming at V came to 4 bases and at J to 1 base, leaving 6 bases not matched to a gene. Per the germline V gene, CDR1 is SGHRS and CDR2 is YFSETQ. The CDR3 coding sequence is TGCGCCAGCAGCCTCGGACTAGCGGGGGGTTTCCAAGAGACCCAGTACTTC. The encoded protein is CASSLGLAGGFQETQYF.

The chain carries TRBV2 and TRBJ1-5; 9 nucleotides match TRBD1. Per germline, CDR1 SNHLY and CDR2 FYNNEI. The CDR3 extends over 15 amino acids. Trimming removed 6 bases from V and 5 bases from J; junction bases left unmatched: 8. This chain's CDR3 is CASRKGQGGDQPQHF. CDR3 bases: TGTGCCAGCAGAAAGGGACAGGGAGGGGATCAGCCCCAGCATTTT. The entire variable domain, with the rest obtained from reference TRBV2 and TRBJ1-5, is as follows: EPEVTQTPSHQVTQMGQEVILRCVPISNHLYFYWYRQILGQKVEFLVSFYNNEISEKSEIFDDQFSVERPDGSNFTLKIRSTKLEDSAMYFCASRKGQGGDQPQHFGDGTRLSIL.

This clonotype was seen repeatedly, ten times or more. This chain links TRBV6-5 with TRBJ1-1; D is unclear. Trimming stripped 6 bases from V and 7 bases from J, with 12 bases between. The CDR3 loop spans 12 amino acids. CDR1 MNHEY and CDR2 SVGAGI come from the germline V gene. The CDR3 DNA sequence: TGTGCCAGCAGCCTCCCGGACGGTGAAGCTTTCTTT. This translates into CASSLPDGEAFF.

At least ten counts were recorded for this clonotype. V and J are TRBV11-1 and TRBJ2-3, with a possible D match to TRBD1 (5 bases). CDR1 and CDR2 (germline): SGHAT, FQDESV (reference sequence). V was cut by 2 bases and J by 5 bases, with 11 bases left in between. This CDR3 comprises 14 residues. The CDR3 DNA reads TGTGCCAGCAGCTTAACAGGAGTTGAAGATACGCAGTATTTT. Its protein product is CASSLTGVEDTQYF.

This clonotype has at least ten counts. The CDR3 reads CASRGTDGYTF. The CDR3 nucleotides are TGTGCCAGCAGAGGGACTGATGGCTACACCTTC. The chain is built from TRBV12-3 or TRBV12-4 and TRBJ1-2, with D tentatively TRBD1 (5 bases). The CDR3 contains 11 residues. Trimming cost V 6 bases and J 6 bases, with 8 bases left between them.

This clonotype was recorded many times. The chain links TRBV7-8 to TRBJ1-2; 9 nucleotides line up with TRBD1. Trimming removed 5 bases from V and 8 bases from J; junction bases left unmatched: 12. CDR3 length: 15 residues. Germline values: CDR1 SGHVS, CDR2 FQNEAQ. CDR3 sequence: CASSPSGDRGEGYTF. CDR3 nucleotide sequence: TGTGCCAGCAGCCCCAGCGGAGACAGGGGGGAAGGCTACACCTTC.

There are many counts of this clonotype. The rearrangement uses TRBV12-3 or TRBV12-4 and TRBJ1-2, with D hard to call. The V end lost 4 bases, the J end lost 7 bases, and 19 bases lay between the germline ends. This CDR3 is 15 amino acids long. CDR3 nucleotide sequence: TGTGCCAGCAGTTCTACCGGTCGCGGGTCGGCTGGCTACACCTTC. It specifies CASSSTGRGSAGYTF.

This clonotype was counted at least ten times. V gene TRBV10-3 combines with J gene TRBJ2-5, with a weak D call TRBD1 (6 bases). The CDR3 totals 14 residues. Germline-derived CDR1 and CDR2 are ENHRY and SYGVKD. The V end lost 6 bases, the J end lost 0 bases, and 11 bases lay between the germline ends. The CDR3 region is CAISGQTNQETQYF. CDR3 bases: TGTGCCATCAGCGGACAGACTAACCAAGAGACCCAGTACTTC.

This clonotype was counted at least ten times. The chain joins TRBV12-3 or TRBV12-4 to TRBJ2-7; possibly TRBD1 for D (6 bases). Trimming left V 6 bases short and J 0 bases short, with 9 bases between. The CDR3 totals 13 residues. In DNA form, the CDR3 reads TGTGCCAGCAGCAAGGACAGCTCCTACGAGCAGTACTTC. It yields the protein CASSKDSSYEQYF.

Ten or more counts support this clonotype. The chain uses TRBV29-1 and TRBJ1-2; D is undetermined. V lost 4 bases and J 6 bases, leaving 18 bases between the germline ends. The CDR3 loop spans 14 amino acids. CDR1 and CDR2 from the germline V gene are SQVTM and ANQGSEA. CDR3 in amino acids: CSVGPLPSWDGYTF. As DNA, the CDR3 is TGCAGCGTTGGCCCCCTTCCCTCCTGGGATGGCTACACCTTC.

This clonotype was seen ten or more times. V usage is TRBV20-1 and J usage is TRBJ2-5, with a weak D call TRBD1 (5 bases). CDR3 size: 12 residues. Germline loops: CDR1 DFQATT, CDR2 SNEGSKA (reference sequence). V lost 6 bases, J lost 1 base, and 9 bases lay in between. The CDR3: CSADDSQETQYF. In DNA, the CDR3 is TGCAGTGCAGATGACAGCCAAGAGACCCAGTACTTC.

This clonotype was observed at least ten times. This rearrangement joins TRBV3-1 to TRBJ1-6, with D perhaps TRBD1 (6 bases). The germline V gene has CDR1 LGHDT and CDR2 YNNKEL (reference sequence). V lost 4 bases and J lost 7, with 11 bases in between. The CDR3 totals 14 residues. The CDR3 here is CASSRTVGNSPLHF. Written as DNA, the CDR3 is TGTGCCAGCAGCCGGACAGTGGGGAATTCACCCCTCCACTTT. The full variable domain, completed using reference TRBV3-1 and TRBJ1-6, is DTAVSQTPKYLVTQMGNDKSIKCEQNLGHDTMYWYKQDSKKFLKIMFSYNNKELIINETVPNRFSPKSPDKAHLNLHINSLELGDSAVYFCASSRTVGNSPLHFGNGTRLTVT.

This clonotype was counted at least ten times. The J gene is TRBJ2-2, the V gene TRBV20-1; 8 bases fit TRBD2. The germline CDR1 and CDR2 sequences are DFQATT and SNEGSKA (reference sequence). V gave up 3 bases and J gave up 6 bases; unmatched junction bases: 6. CDR3 size: 14 residues. The CDR3 spells CSARETGGPGELFF. The CDR3 DNA reads TGCAGTGCTAGGGAGACGGGAGGGCCCGGGGAGCTGTTTTTT.

Only a few counts were recorded for this clonotype. The V gene is TRBV5-1, the J gene TRBJ2-7, with TRBD2 matching 8 bases. CDR1 and CDR2 from the germline V gene are SGHRS and YFSETQ. The V segment lost 3 bases and the J segment 3 bases; nucleotides outside the gene matches: 5. The CDR3 spans 14 residues. The CDR3 protein is CASSYRGGRYEQYF. The CDR3 bases are TGCGCCAGCAGCTATCGCGGGGGGCGCTACGAGCAGTACTTC.

This clonotype occurred many times. The chain joins TRBV7-2 to TRBJ2-3; maybe TRBD1 (6 bases). Trimming took off 6 bases at V and 3 bases at J, with 16 bases between the two ends. There are 15 residues in the CDR3. Germline V gene data show CDR1 as SGHTA and CDR2 as FQGNSA. Here the CDR3 reads CASRSKGDETDTQYF. The CDR3 region has the DNA TGTGCCAGCAGAAGTAAGGGGGACGAAACAGATACGCAGTATTTT.